The text below deals with one T cell receptor beta chain. The target of this receptor is not known. Within one base of it there is no much larger clone, and no base qualities were kept. V is reduced by 1 base and J by 7 bases, leaving a spacing of 14 bases between them. The CDR3 measures 15 amino acids from cysteine to phenylalanine. Only CDR3 DNA is held: 45 bases, read in frame from base 1. The germline V gene sets CDR1 to MGHRA and CDR2 to YSYEKL. To prepare the library, the immunoSEQ multiplex PCR assay was applied. The multiplex PCR relied on a mix of 60 forward primers for TCR Vbeta segments and 13 reverse primers for TCR Jbeta segments. A multiplex PCR assay on genomic DNA amplified the CDR3 region of rearranged TCR beta genes. On the Illumina HiSeq System, the amplified TCR beta libraries were sequenced as 87-base-pair reads. In the authors' own workflow: A later analysis counted approximately 84 million unique TCR beta chains across the 550 to 750 repertoires, and some 11 million of these chains were shared by at least two donors. Raw reads were error-corrected and collapsed into unique sequences with a nearest-neighbor algorithm that merged closely related sequences to remove PCR and sequencing errors. To assign V, D and J gene segments, CDR3 sequences were aligned to IMGT reference sequences. For a sequence to be retained, at least a six-nucleotide match to both a V gene segment and a J gene segment was required. A rearrangement counted as productive if the CDR3 had no stop codons and remained in frame with V and J, and every other rearrangement counted as non-productive. CDR3 was defined according to IMGT convention as the region running from the second conserved V-encoded cysteine to the conserved J-encoded phenylalanine. The earlier analysis of about 610 of the donors excluded sequences that lacked an unambiguous match to a single V gene segment. In an earlier analysis of 587 of the donors, V segments were called functional above 56.7% productive rearrangements and were called segregating when the between-donor standard deviation exceeded 5%. A statistical classification framework was built to diagnose cytomegalovirus status from the catalog of TCR beta chain sequences. V and J gene assignment, in a later analysis, came from comparing TCR nucleotide sequences with IMGT/GENE-DB human TR gene sequences. The TCRdist pipeline was used in a later analysis to assign CDR3 sequences and most-parsimonious VDJ recombination scenarios. In a later analysis, each TCR beta chain was defined by its CDR3 amino acid sequence together with its V-gene family, and reads without a unique V-gene family were excluded. To address suspected cross-contamination and a sequencing artifact, a later analysis removed under 600 highly shared, low-generation-probability nucleotide sequences. A later analysis calculated a clonal expansion index for each public chain from normalized within-repertoire ranks of inferred template counts. Generation probabilities in a later analysis came from a VDJ recombination model fitted to out-of-frame rearrangements, and those results were checked against IGoR. In a later analysis, hypergeometric tests were used to score TCR-TCR, TCR-HLA and TCR-CMV co-occurrence, with a repertoire-size bias correction applied to TCR pairs. A later analysis estimated false discovery rates by permuting HLA or CMV assignments 20 times. In a later analysis, co-occurring TCRs were grouped with DBSCAN, and TCRdist sequence similarity was added when clustering was performed within HLA-allele-positive subsets. Repertoires with fewer than 30,000 or more than 120,000 public chains, plus five repertoires with anomalous nucleotide sharing, were excluded from co-occurrence clustering. TCRdb took this table from immuneACCESS and kept in-frame rearrangements with V and J called. Such tables lack part of the clones; where checked against another copy, unresolved V genes explain under half of the gap, and the rest is unexplained. That table furnishes V, J and clone size, whereas the DNA furnished D and trimming. Across this sample there are 130,000 or so clones, with around four fifths seen only once. The ten largest clones represent about 1.5% of the sample.

These data originate in a study of cytomegalovirus exposure and HLA in healthy donors (dated by TCRdb to about 2017). Regarding the research as a whole: In an earlier analysis of approximately 500 of the donors, 250 to 300 Gb of sequence data and approximately 100 million unique TCR beta sequences from about 190 million T cells were reported. The study profiled the T cell repertoires of around 700 subjects by immunosequencing and related them to cytomegalovirus serostatus. High-throughput TCR immunosequencing, statistical association of individual TCRs with disease status, and machine learning were combined to predict cytomegalovirus infection status. The genetic ancestry cluster associated with self-reported Caucasian donors included 65% to 90% of the approximately 430 genotyped donors. Donor age, sex, ethnicity and CMV serostatus were compiled together with the repertoire data. A later genetic analysis used genome-wide SNP genotypes for about three fifths of the 666 donors, treating that subset as a discovery cohort. The number of typed donors differed by locus: about 620-630 for A, B, C, DRB1 and DQB1; approximately 520 for DQA1; approximately 600 for DPA1; and some 470 for DPB1. In an earlier analysis of about 590 of the donors, high-throughput TCR beta sequencing was used to judge whether each TCR beta V gene segment behaved as functional or pseudogenic. A later analysis re-examined previously published TCR beta repertoires from over 500 donors and added high-resolution HLA genotyping to investigate patterns of TCR occurrence. Roughly 300 gigabases of sequencing data and around 88 million unique TCR sequences made up an early release that covered nearly 650 HLA-typed donors. The later analysis used no new phenotypic data to find candidate immune exposures, relying instead on TCR beta sequences and their occurrence across donors. The study was designed to test whether signatures of past pathogen exposure could be identified by cataloging public T cell receptors. All discovery cohort repertoires had been generated using a single sequencing platform. In addition to the first cohort of hundreds of subjects, a separate validation cohort of approximately 130 different subjects was used. Class I and class II HLA loci were covered by the typing at four-digit resolution. Roughly 5 DR-DQ haplotypes were handled as single units for association and clustering because linkage in the cohort was strong. Among 398 genotyped donors of the cohort, an average of approximately 250,000 unique TCR beta nucleotide sequences were sequenced per donor, roughly 20% of them non-productive.

The cohort comprised 670 or so healthy bone marrow donors. At the time of sampling, all cohort members were nominally healthy, though unrecorded immune exposures were likely present. The donor tested CMV seronegative, placing the donor among the 350 to 400 seronegative members of the cohort. A peripheral blood sample was collected from each donor, and TCR beta sequencing was performed on peripheral blood mononuclear cells. Genomic DNA was extracted from the blood cell samples with the Qiagen DNeasy Blood Extraction Kit. What the work shows at the level of the full study, not this receptor alone: HLA typing was unavailable for some donors at each locus, so association tests used only the typed subset. An association between a missense DCLRE1C variant and V-gene and J-gene trimming of TCR beta chains was found in a later genetic analysis and replicated in an independent cohort. According to a later analysis, TCR association rates differed among HLA loci, with DRB1 alleles showing the most associated TCRs and HLA-C alleles showing the fewest. Linkage disequilibrium might explain the correlated functional status among segregating V segments, but an unknown experimental factor could not be ruled out. In a later analysis, HLA-associated TCR beta chains showed more clonal expansion and lower generation probabilities than non-associated chains that were equally common. Specific HLA alleles were associated with 16,951 TCR beta sequences at a false discovery rate of 0.05 in a later analysis. According to a later genetic analysis, donors in an Asian-associated ancestry cluster had fewer N-insertions in productive TCRs than the approximately 650-donor mean. Cytomegalovirus status was reported to be diagnosed by the classifier with high specificity and sensitivity in both the original and validation cohorts. Most TCR sequences were observed very rarely across donors, whereas some public TCRs were present in many individuals. Because the 87-base-pair reads could not distinguish some IMGT-functional V segments, including TRBV6-2 and TRBV6-3, those segments were excluded. The earlier analysis of around 600 of the donors excluded roughly 17 rarely observed V segments, including chromosome 9 orphons, because counts were too low. A total of roughly 160 TCR beta chains were listed by the study as associated with cytomegalovirus. Roughly uniform sequencing depth across donors was assumed in presence/absence analyses, although this assumption may not hold. A group of highly shared sequence variants was considered likely to be a technical artifact of the sequencing pipeline. It was suggested by the authors that the approach could potentially be generalized to other disease states and immunological phenotypes. A later analysis reported that several top co-occurrence clusters appeared linked to parvovirus B19, influenza, CMV and Epstein-Barr virus. Three of the identified cytomegalovirus-associated TCR beta chains were confirmed in vitro to be specific for cytomegalovirus antigens. A further reported finding was that TCR beta sequences accurately predicted the HLA-A and HLA-B alleles for most subjects in the first cohort. When HLA alleles, especially DR and DQ, strongly co-occurred, attributing TCR associations to individual alleles was difficult. The cohort was sequenced for TCR beta chains only, and without alpha or paired-chain data the features that could be detected were limited. Most CMV-associated TCR beta chains appeared to be HLA-restricted in a later analysis, and the HLA associations seemed to be driven largely by CMV exposure. Broadly in line with IMGT annotations, most TCR beta V segments showed up in productive rearrangements about 90% or about 30% of the time in an earlier analysis of roughly 590 of the donors. The only immune exposure information available for the cohort was CMV serostatus.

The sequencing input was PBMCs. In this chain, TRBV4-1 is recombined with TRBJ1-5; no confident D gene assignment can be made. The sequence came from a woman aged 40-49 years in good health and CMV-seronegative. The CDR3 protein sequence reads: CASSQAHGDLQPQHF. In nucleotide form, the sequence is TGCGCCAGCAGCCAAGCACATGGAGACCTACAGCCCCAGCATTTT.